Below, 28 T cell receptor beta chains from the same sample are listed, as sequenced in a study of T-cell reconstitution after alpha-beta-depleted transplantation in children. Unique molecular identifiers featured in how the TCRbeta library was prepared. TCRdb recomputed calls from the PCR reads with MiXCR, one row per CDR3 protein. The sample has just over 350,000 distinct CDR3 sequences, 10% to 15% seen once. The input for sequencing was PBMCs, taken from the stem cell graft. The receptor set was obtained from a human donor who donated a stem cell graft to a child with Fanconi anemia.

CDR3 DNA: TGTGCCAGCAGTCCCAGGACAGGGTTGGAGCCCCAGCATTTT. Translation: CASSPRTGLEPQHF. The chain employs TRBV27 and TRBJ1-5, with TRBD1 identical over 8 bases. Germline V gene data show CDR1 as MNHEY and CDR2 as SMNVEV (reference sequence). This CDR3 is built from 14 residues. The V segment lost 5 bases and the J segment 8 bases; nucleotides outside the gene matches: 8.

This clonotype was found a few times. The chain carries TRBV2 and TRBJ1-1; no definite D call. The V and J ends lost 1 base and 3 bases respectively, with 12 bases between them. The CDR3 has 15 amino acids. Germline loops: CDR1 SNHLY, CDR2 FYNNEI. In DNA, the CDR3 is TGTGCCAGCAGTGAAGTTTTGGGAGCTCACACTGAAGCTTTCTTT. It encodes CASSEVLGAHTEAFF.

This clonotype was seen more than once but under ten times. This chain uses TRBV2 with TRBJ2-1, with 8 bases that match TRBD1. The ends lost 9 bases at V and 8 bases at J; junction bases unmatched: 12. This CDR3 comprises 14 residues. Germline CDR1 is SNHLY and CDR2 is FYNNEI. The CDR3 spells CASLDRGSTDEQFF. Here the CDR3 DNA reads TGTGCCAGTCTAGACAGGGGTTCGACGGATGAGCAGTTCTTC.

This clonotype came up many times. The V gene is TRBV2, the J gene TRBJ2-1; D gene unclear. This CDR3 has 14 amino acids. Per the germline V gene, CDR1 is SNHLY and CDR2 is FYNNEI. Trimming shortened V by 2 bases and J by 7 bases, and 12 bases separated the two germline ends. The CDR3 here is CASSEMAAVNEQFF. CDR3 coding DNA: TGTGCCAGCAGTGAAATGGCGGCTGTAAATGAGCAGTTCTTC.

This chain uses TRBV11-2 with TRBJ1-1, with D possibly matching TRBD1 (5 bases). This CDR3 spans 14 amino acids. Trimming removed 1 base from V and 10 bases from J, with 16 bases in between. CDR1 is SGHAT and CDR2 is FQNNGV in the germline V gene. In DNA, the CDR3 is TGTGCCAGCAGCTTAGCAGGGATGAGTGTGGGAGCTTTCTTT. Its protein product is CASSLAGMSVGAFF.

This clonotype was picked up a small number of times. V gene TRBV24-1 combines with J gene TRBJ2-1; D gene uncertain. The CDR3 is 15 amino acids. CDR1 KGHDR and CDR2 SFDVKD come from the germline V gene. V was shortened by 4 bases and J by 3 bases, with 12 bases between the two germline ends. The CDR3 loop reads CATSDPSTIYNEQFF. CDR3 sequence (DNA): TGTGCCACCAGTGACCCATCGACAATCTACAATGAGCAGTTCTTC.

V is TRBV7-2 and J is TRBJ1-4, with a possible D match to TRBD1 (5 bases). The CDR3 loop spans 15 amino acids. V was pared by 5 bases and J by 7 bases, with 17 bases between. Looked up from germline, CDR1 is SGHTA and CDR2 is FQGNSA. This chain's CDR3 is CASSPPGGTGEKLFF. DNA of the CDR3: TGTGCCAGCAGCCCCCCGGGGGGAACGGGTGAAAAACTGTTTTTT.

In DNA form, the CDR3 reads TGTGCCAGCAGTTTAGAACAGGGGATATGGGAGACCCAGTACTTC. Translating gives CASSLEQGIWETQYF. This rearrangement joins TRBV12-3 or TRBV12-4 to TRBJ2-5; 7 positions agree with TRBD1. The trim removed 1 base at V and 5 bases at J, leaving 7 bases unmatched. This CDR3 has 15 amino acids.

This chain links TRBV6-2 or TRBV6-3 with TRBJ1-1, with D uncertain. Germline V CDR1 and CDR2: MNHEY, SVGEGT. The CDR3 runs 12 residues. V lost 2 bases and J 5 bases, leaving 6 bases between the germline ends. The CDR3 nucleotides are TGTGCCAGCAGTTACCCCCAAACTGAAGCTTTCTTT. This codes for CASSYPQTEAFF.

In its sample, this clonotype was seen many times. V gene TRBV20-1 combines with J gene TRBJ2-3; TRBD1 might be the D (5 bases). The CDR3 extends over 15 amino acids. Trimming stripped 2 bases from V and 5 bases from J, with 17 bases between. Germline-derived CDR1 and CDR2 are DFQATT and SNEGSKA (reference sequence). The CDR3 sequence is CSARYNQGDEDTQYF. The DNA of the CDR3 is TGCAGTGCTAGATACAACCAGGGTGACGAAGATACGCAGTATTTT.

This clonotype came up many times. The rearrangement links TRBV4-3 to TRBJ1-5; TRBD1 matches 9 bases. The CDR3 contains 14 residues. Trimming removed 5 bases from V and 6 bases from J; junction bases left unmatched: 5. Germline V gene sequence: CDR1 LGHNA, CDR2 YSLEER. In DNA, the CDR3 is TGCGCCAGCAGCGAGGGGACAGGGAGTCAGCCCCAGCATTTT. It is translated as CASSEGTGSQPQHF.

The genes are TRBV3-1 and TRBJ2-1; 10 nucleotides agree with TRBD2. This CDR3 is 17 amino acids long. J gave up 8 bases and V 5 bases, and 15 bases lay outside the gene matches. From germline, CDR1 is LGHDT and CDR2 YNNKEL (reference sequence). This CDR3 reads CASSSGDSGGASDEQFF. CDR3 in DNA: TGTGCCAGCAGCTCAGGGGACAGCGGGGGGGCCTCAGATGAGCAGTTCTTC.

This clonotype came up many times. The gene calls are TRBV5-1 and TRBJ1-3; TRBD1 aligns across 7 bases. V lost 2 bases and J lost 3; bases outside the gene matches: 2. The CDR3 totals 14 residues. Per the germline V gene, CDR1 is SGHRS and CDR2 is YFSETQ. CDR3 protein: CASSLGGDGNTIYF. CDR3 sequence (DNA): TGCGCCAGCAGCTTAGGGGGCGATGGAAACACCATATATTTT.

In its sample, this clonotype was seen many times. The chain employs TRBV12-3 or TRBV12-4 and TRBJ2-1; D might be TRBD1 (6 bases). The V and J ends lost 1 base and 14 bases respectively, with 12 bases between them. The CDR3 is 12 amino acids. As DNA, the CDR3 is TGTGCCAGCAGTTTAGAAGTGACAGGAGAGTTCTTC. Its protein is CASSLEVTGEFF.

A few counts support this clonotype. The genes are TRBV20-1 and TRBJ2-3, with TRBD2 matching over 8 bases. This CDR3 comprises 16 residues. V was pared by 6 bases and J by 0 bases, with 11 bases of the junction left unmatched. The germline V gene encodes CDR1 DFQATT and CDR2 SNEGSKA (reference sequence). CDR3: CSAGPGGGLSTDTQYF. CDR3 DNA: TGCAGTGCGGGGCCCGGGGGGGGCCTTAGCACAGATACGCAGTATTTT.

This clonotype came up a few times. The chain carries TRBV6-2 or TRBV6-3 and TRBJ2-1, with D possibly matching TRBD1 (5 bases). V shed 7 bases and J shed 12 bases, with 13 bases lying between them. There are 11 residues in the CDR3. Germline-derived CDR1 and CDR2 are MNHEY and SVGEGT. The CDR3 region is CASNSGTGQFF. The CDR3 region has the DNA TGTGCCAGCAACAGTGGAACAGGGCAGTTCTTC.

J is TRBJ1-4 and V is TRBV12-3 or TRBV12-4; TRBD1 might be the D (6 bases). The CDR3 is made up of 13 amino acids. With 3 bases removed from V and 8 bases from J, the gap between germline ends came to 10 bases. CDR3 bases: TGTGCCAGCAGTTTGGGGGGCGAAGAAAAACTGTTTTTT. Its protein product is CASSLGGEEKLFF.

The V call is TRBV7-8, the J call TRBJ1-6; the D is unclear. V was clipped by 1 base and J by 15 bases, with 16 bases between them. CDR3 length: 14 residues. Germline V gives CDR1 SGHVS, CDR2 FQNEAQ. The CDR3 region has the DNA TGTGCCAGCAGCTTAGAGATTCGGGCGGCGCTCCTCCACTTT. Translation gives CASSLEIRAALLHF.

There are many counts of this clonotype. This rearrangement joins TRBV5-1 to TRBJ2-3, with TRBD2 matching over 8 bases. Per germline, CDR1 SGHRS and CDR2 YFSETQ. The length of the CDR3 is 13 residues. Trimming took 0 bases from V and 6 from J; bases not matched to a gene: 0. CDR3 sequence reads: CASSLVAGDTQYF. The CDR3 coding sequence is TGCGCCAGCAGCTTGGTAGCGGGGGATACGCAGTATTTT.

The chain carries TRBV2 and TRBJ2-3; TRBD2 matches at 9 bases. Germline CDR1 reads SNHLY; CDR2 reads FYNNEI. The CDR3 totals 15 residues. Trimming at V came to 8 bases and at J to 0 bases, leaving 6 bases not matched to a gene. The CDR3 is CASGVTSGSTDTQYF. The CDR3 DNA sequence: TGTGCCAGCGGCGTTACTAGCGGGAGCACAGATACGCAGTATTTT. The full variable domain, rest sourced from reference TRBV2 and TRBJ2-3, is EPEVTQTPSHQVTQMGQEVILRCVPISNHLYFYWYRQILGQKVEFLVSFYNNEISEKSEIFDDQFSVERPDGSNFTLKIRSTKLEDSAMYFCASGVTSGSTDTQYFGPGTRLTVL.

This clonotype has at least ten counts. The chain uses TRBV29-1 and TRBJ1-1, with 8 positions matching TRBD1. Germline values: CDR1 SQVTM, CDR2 ANQGSEA. Trimming cost V 5 bases and J 5 bases; bases outside gene matches: 10. The CDR3 has 14 amino acids. CDR3 amino acids: CSVCKDRVGTEAFF. CDR3 bases: TGCAGCGTTTGTAAGGACAGGGTGGGAACTGAAGCTTTCTTT.

The table lists this clonotype with many counts. V usage is TRBV2 and J usage is TRBJ2-5; no clear D. Germline values: CDR1 SNHLY, CDR2 FYNNEI. The CDR3 loop spans 12 amino acids. Trimming took off 5 bases at V and 3 bases at J, with 7 bases between the two ends. The CDR3 bases are TGTGCCAGCAGTTATTCGGAAGAGACCCAGTACTTC. Protein: CASSYSEETQYF.

This chain uses TRBV12-3 or TRBV12-4 with TRBJ2-5, with D tentatively TRBD2 (5 bases). This CDR3 has 13 residues. The ends were cut back, 5 bases at V and 10 bases at J, with 17 bases in the middle. The CDR3 nucleotides are TGTGCCAGCAGTACCCGGGCCGCCGGGGACCAGTACTTC. Translation: CASSTRAAGDQYF.

This chain joins TRBV7-8 and TRBJ2-5; the D is unclear. The CDR3 length is 14 residues. Germline CDR1 and CDR2: SGHVS and FQNEAQ. The V end lost 4 bases, the J end lost 2 bases, and 11 bases lay between the germline ends. CDR3 protein: CASSSWTEQETQYF. DNA for the CDR3: TGTGCCAGCAGCTCCTGGACGGAACAAGAGACCCAGTACTTC.

In this sample, this clonotype turned up many times. The V and J genes are TRBV10-3 and TRBJ2-7; the D gene is possibly TRBD1 (6 bases). The germline V gene encodes CDR1 ENHRY and CDR2 SYGVKD. The CDR3 is 14 residues long. V lost 4 bases, J lost 2 bases, and 12 bases lay in between. The CDR3 region has the DNA TGTGCCATCAGTGGACAGGCTGGGACCTACGAGCAGTACTTC. This codes for CAISGQAGTYEQYF.

This clonotype was counted a few times. The chain employs TRBV4-2 and TRBJ2-5, with D possibly being TRBD1 (5 bases). V lost 0 bases and J 9 bases, leaving 17 bases between the germline ends. In germline, CDR1 is LGHNA, CDR2 YNFKEQ. CDR3 length equals 15 residues. CDR3 in amino acids: CASSQDLDGGRAQYF. DNA for the CDR3: TGTGCCAGCAGCCAAGATCTAGACGGTGGCAGGGCCCAGTACTTC.

This clonotype was picked up a small number of times. The chain combines TRBV12-3 or TRBV12-4 with TRBJ1-4, with 7 bases that match TRBD1. The CDR3 totals 14 residues. The V gene end was trimmed by 7 bases and the J gene end by 5 bases; junction bases not matched to a gene: 7. The DNA of the CDR3 is TGTGCCAGCACCACAGGGGCGTTCAATGAAAAACTGTTTTTT. Translating gives CASTTGAFNEKLFF.

This clonotype was detected many times. The chain links TRBV9 to TRBJ2-3; D unclear. The V gene lost 4 bases and the J gene lost 2 bases, with 11 bases spanning the gap. Germline CDR1 is SGDLS and CDR2 is YYNGEE. CDR3 size: 14 residues. CDR3 in DNA: TGTGCCAGCAGCACCAGGATTCCCACAGATACGCAGTATTTT. This gives the protein CASSTRIPTDTQYF.